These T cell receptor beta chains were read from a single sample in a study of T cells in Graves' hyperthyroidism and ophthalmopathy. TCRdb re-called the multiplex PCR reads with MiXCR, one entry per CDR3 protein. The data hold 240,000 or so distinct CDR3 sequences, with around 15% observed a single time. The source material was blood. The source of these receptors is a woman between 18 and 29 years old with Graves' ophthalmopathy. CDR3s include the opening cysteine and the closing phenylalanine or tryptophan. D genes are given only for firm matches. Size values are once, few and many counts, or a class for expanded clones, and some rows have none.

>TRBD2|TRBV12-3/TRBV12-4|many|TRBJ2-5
TGTGCCAGCAGCTACCGTGGACTAGCGGGGGGGCGAGAGACCCAGTACTTC
CASSYRGLAGGRETQYF
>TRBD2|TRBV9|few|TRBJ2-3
TGTGCCAGCAGCCCTTCGCGGGGGGGGACAGATACGCAGTATTTT
CASSPSRGGTDTQYF
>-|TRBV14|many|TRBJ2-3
TGTGCCAGCAGCTTCACATTCAGGGGCCGGCGCGGAACGAGCACAGATACGCAGTATTTT
CASSFTFRGRRGTSTDTQYF
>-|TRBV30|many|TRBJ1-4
TGTGCCTGCCAACCTACGAGAGGCGAAAAACTGTTTTTT
CACQPTRGEKLFF
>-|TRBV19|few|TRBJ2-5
TGTGCCAGTAGTATAGCCACGCATAAAGAGACCCAGTACTTC
CASSIATHKETQYF
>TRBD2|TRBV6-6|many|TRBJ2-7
TGTGCCAGCAGTTACTCTGTGGGGACTAGCGGCGCCTACGAGCAGTACTTC
CASSYSVGTSGAYEQYF
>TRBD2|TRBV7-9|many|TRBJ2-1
TGTGCCAGCAGCTCTATAGCGGGAATCCCATACAATGAGCAGTTCTTC
CASSSIAGIPYNEQFF
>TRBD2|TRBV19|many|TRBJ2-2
TGTGCCACCCGCAGAGCGGGAGGTTCTTCCGGGGAGCTGTTTTTT
CATRRAGGSSGELFF
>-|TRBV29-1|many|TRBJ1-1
TGCAGCGTTGTTTGGGGGACTGAAGCTTTCTTT
CSVVWGTEAFF
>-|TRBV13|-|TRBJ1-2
TGTGCCAGCAGCTCCGCCGGGTGGGGATCCAACTATGGCTACACCTTC
CASSSAGWGSNYGYTF
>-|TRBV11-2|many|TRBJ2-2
TGTGCCAGCAGCTTAGATCCCATAGACAGCCGGAACACCGGGGAGCTGTTTTTT
CASSLDPIDSRNTGELFF
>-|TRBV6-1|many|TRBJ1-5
TGTGCCAGTCGTGGACAGCCCTATAGCAATCAGCCCCAGCATTTT
CASRGQPYSNQPQHF
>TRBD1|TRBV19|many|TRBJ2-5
TGTGCCAGTAGTTCTGAAGGACAGGATCGGGAGACCCAGTACTTC
CASSSEGQDRETQYF
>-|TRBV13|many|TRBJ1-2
TGTGCCAGCAGCGAAGACCGGGTACATGGCTACACCTTC
CASSEDRVHGYTF
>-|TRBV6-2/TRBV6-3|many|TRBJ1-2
TGTGCCAGCAGCCCCCAGGGAATTTATGGCTACACCTTC
CASSPQGIYGYTF
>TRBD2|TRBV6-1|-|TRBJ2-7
TGTGCCAGCACTGCTATACCGGGACTAGCATCCGAGCAGTACTTC
CASTAIPGLASEQYF
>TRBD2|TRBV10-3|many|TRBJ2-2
TGTGCCATCAGTCCGGGACTAGCGGGAGGGACCTCCCCCGGGGAGCTGTTTTTT
CAISPGLAGGTSPGELFF
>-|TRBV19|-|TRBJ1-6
TGTGCCAGTAGTATAGTGGGGGCAGATTCACCCCTCCACTTT
CASSIVGADSPLHF
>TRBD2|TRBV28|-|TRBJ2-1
TGTGCCAGCAACCCAACGGTGAGGACTAGCGGGGGACGATACAATGAGCAGTTCTTC
CASNPTVRTSGGRYNEQFF
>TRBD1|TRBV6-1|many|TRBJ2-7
TGTGCCAGCACCCTGGACAGGGGTACCTACGAGCAGTACTTC
CASTLDRGTYEQYF
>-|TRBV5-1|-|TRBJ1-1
TGCGCCAGCAGCTTGGCCGTGGGGAGGGGGATGAACACTGAAGCTTTCTTT
CASSLAVGRGMNTEAFF
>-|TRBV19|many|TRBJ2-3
TGTGCCAGTAGTATAGGAGGCGGCCTCACAGATACGCAGTATTTT
CASSIGGGLTDTQYF
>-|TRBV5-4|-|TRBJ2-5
TGTGCCAGCAGCTCCCATGTCACCGGGACGGAAGAGACCCAGTACTTC
CASSSHVTGTEETQYF
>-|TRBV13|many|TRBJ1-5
TGTGCCAGCAGCTTCAGTGGGGGCAATCAGCCCCAGCATTTT
CASSFSGGNQPQHF
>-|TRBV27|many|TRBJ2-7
TGTGCCAGCAGTTCCCTAATTACAGGGTTAAGGGAGCAGTACTTC
CASSSLITGLREQYF
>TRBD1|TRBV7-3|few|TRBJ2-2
TGTGCCAGCAGCTTAGAGGGACAGCCTCCAATAAACACCGGGGAGCTGTTTTTT
CASSLEGQPPINTGELFF
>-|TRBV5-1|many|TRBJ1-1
TGCGCCAGCAGTCCCATCTTACCGGGACGGCCGAACACTGAAGCTTTCTTT
CASSPILPGRPNTEAFF
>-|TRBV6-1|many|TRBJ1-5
TGTGCCAGCAGGACGAGGGGCAATCAGCCCCAGCATTTT
CASRTRGNQPQHF
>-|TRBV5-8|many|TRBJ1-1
TGTGCCAGCAGCTTTATTGAGAACACTGAAGCTTTCTTT
CASSFIENTEAFF
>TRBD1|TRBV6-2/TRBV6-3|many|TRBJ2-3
TGTGCCAGCAGTTATTCCTTGAACCTCCGGGACAGTGATACGCAGTATTTT
CASSYSLNLRDSDTQYF
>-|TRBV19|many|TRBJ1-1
TGTGCCAGTAGTATAACGGGGCTAGGAACTGAAGCTTTCTTT
CASSITGLGTEAFF
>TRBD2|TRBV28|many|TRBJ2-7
TGTGCCAGCAGTTTATCAGCGGGGGGGCCGTTTTCCCGCTACGAGCAGTACTTC
CASSLSAGGPFSRYEQYF
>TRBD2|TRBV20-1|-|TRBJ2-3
TGCAGTGCTAGGAGACTAGCGGGATCAGATACGCAGTATTTT
CSARRLAGSDTQYF
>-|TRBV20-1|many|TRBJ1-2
TGCAGTGCTACGAGAGCGGGGGGCTACACCTTC
CSATRAGGYTF
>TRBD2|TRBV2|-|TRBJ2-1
TGTGCCAGCAGCTTATCGAGCGGGAGGGCCGATGAGCAGTTCTTC
CASSLSSGRADEQFF
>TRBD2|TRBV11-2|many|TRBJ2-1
TGTGCCAGCAGCTTATGGGCTAGCGGGACCGAGCAGTTCTTC
CASSLWASGTEQFF
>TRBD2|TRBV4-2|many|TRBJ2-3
TGTGCCAGCAGCCCGACTAGCGGGGGGGCAGATACGCAGTATTTT
CASSPTSGGADTQYF
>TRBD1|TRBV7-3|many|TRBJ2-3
TGTGCCAGCAGCTCGACAGGGCTTAGCACAGATACGCAGTATTTT
CASSSTGLSTDTQYF
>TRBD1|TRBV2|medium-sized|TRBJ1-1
TGTGCCAGCAGCCTACAGGGGGTGAACACTGAAGCTTTCTTT
CASSLQGVNTEAFF
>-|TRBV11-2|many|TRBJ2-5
TGTGCCAGCAGCACCCACCAAGAGACCCAGTACTTC
CASSTHQETQYF
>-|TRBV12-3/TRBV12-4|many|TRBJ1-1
TGTGCCAGCAGTCCACCCACGGGGGCTGGGGACACTGAAGCTTTCTTT
CASSPPTGAGDTEAFF
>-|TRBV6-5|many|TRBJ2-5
TGTGCCAGCAGTTACTCGAACACTCAAGAGACCCAGTACTTC
CASSYSNTQETQYF
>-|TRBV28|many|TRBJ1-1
TGTGCCAGCAGTCCCTTCGAGCGGGAAGCTTTCTTT
CASSPFEREAFF
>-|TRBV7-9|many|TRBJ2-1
TGTGCCAGCAGCTTAGCCGGGACCGACTACAATGAGCAGTTCTTC
CASSLAGTDYNEQFF
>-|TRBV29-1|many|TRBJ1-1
TGCAGCGTGGAGGGGGGGAACACTGAAGCTTTCTTT
CSVEGGNTEAFF
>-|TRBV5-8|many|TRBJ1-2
TGTGCCAGCCGTCTTAGTGCGGGGTCCTATGGCTACACCTTC
CASRLSAGSYGYTF
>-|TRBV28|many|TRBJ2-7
TGTGCCAGCAGTTCGGACAGCGGCCGTCCTTACGAGCAGTACTTC
CASSSDSGRPYEQYF
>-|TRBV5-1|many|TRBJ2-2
TGCGCCAGCAGCCCGGCACCAGGTAGTAACACCGGGGAGCTGTTTTTT
CASSPAPGSNTGELFF
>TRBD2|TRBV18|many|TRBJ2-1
TGTGCCAGCTCACACGACAGCGGGGGGGCCTCTGAGCAGTTCTTC
CASSHDSGGASEQFF
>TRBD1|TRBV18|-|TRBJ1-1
TGTGCCAGCTCGGCGGGACAGGGTCCGACGAACACTGAAGCTTTCTTT
CASSAGQGPTNTEAFF
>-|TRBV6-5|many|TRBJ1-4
TGTGCCAGCAGTTCACCTTCGAGACACCCAACTAATGAAAAACTGTTTTTT
CASSSPSRHPTNEKLFF
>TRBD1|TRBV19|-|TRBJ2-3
TGTGCCAGTAGTAAACAGGGGTTGTTATCAGATACGCAGTATTTT
CASSKQGLLSDTQYF
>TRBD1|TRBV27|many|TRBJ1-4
TGTGCCAGCAGTCTGACAGGGAGAGCTAATGAAAAACTGTTTTTT
CASSLTGRANEKLFF
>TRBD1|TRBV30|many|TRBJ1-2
TGTGCCTCCAGACAGGGGGCGGGCTATGGCTACACCTTC
CASRQGAGYGYTF
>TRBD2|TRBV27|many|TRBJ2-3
TGTGCCAGCAGTATTCTAGCGGGAGGCACAGATACGCAGTATTTT
CASSILAGGTDTQYF